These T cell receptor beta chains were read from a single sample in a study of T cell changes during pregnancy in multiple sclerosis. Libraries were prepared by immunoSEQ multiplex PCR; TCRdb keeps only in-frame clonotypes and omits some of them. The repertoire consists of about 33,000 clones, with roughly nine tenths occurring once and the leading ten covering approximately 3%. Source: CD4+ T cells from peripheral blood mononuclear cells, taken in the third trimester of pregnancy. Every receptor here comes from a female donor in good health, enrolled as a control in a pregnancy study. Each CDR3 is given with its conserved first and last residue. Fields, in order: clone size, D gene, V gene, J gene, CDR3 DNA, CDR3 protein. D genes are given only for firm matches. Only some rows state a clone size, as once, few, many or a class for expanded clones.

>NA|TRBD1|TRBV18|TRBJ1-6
TGTGCCAGCTCACTTGAACAACAGGGGGCGAATTCACCCCTCCACTTT
CASSLEQQGANSPLHF
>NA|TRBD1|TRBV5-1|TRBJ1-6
TGCGCCAGCAGCTCGGGACAGGGGCGCGCTGGGTCACCCCTCCACTTT
CASSSGQGRAGSPLHF
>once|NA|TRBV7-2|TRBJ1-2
TGTGCCAGCAGCCTGGGAGGGAGCTATGGCTACACCTTC
CASSLGGSYGYTF
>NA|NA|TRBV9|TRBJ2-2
TGTGCCAGCAGCGTAGAACTAGTATTGAGCGGGGAGCTGTTTTTT
CASSVELVLSGELFF
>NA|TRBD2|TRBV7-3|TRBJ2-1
TGTGCCAGCAGCCCCAGGAAGGGACTAGCGGGATACAATGAGCAGTTCTTC
CASSPRKGLAGYNEQFF
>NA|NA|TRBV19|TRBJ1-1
TGTGCCAGTAGTATATGGGGGGTAGAGGCTGAAGCTTTCTTT
CASSIWGVEAEAFF
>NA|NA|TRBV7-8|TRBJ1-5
TGTGCCAGCAGCTTAGGAGGCGGCGGTGGCAATCAGCCCCAGCATTTT
CASSLGGGGGNQPQHF
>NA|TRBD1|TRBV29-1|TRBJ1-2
TGCAGCGTGGTAAACAGGGGCAACTATGGCTACACCTTC
CSVVNRGNYGYTF
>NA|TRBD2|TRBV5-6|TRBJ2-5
TGTGCCAGCAGCCGGCGGGTGTCTAGCGGGGGGAAAGAGACCCAGTACTTC
CASSRRVSSGGKETQYF
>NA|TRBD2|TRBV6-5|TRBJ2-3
TGTGCCAGCATAAGGGCGGGAGATGGATATACGCAGTATTTT
CASIRAGDGYTQYF
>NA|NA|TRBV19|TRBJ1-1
TGTGCCAGTCGCCGGAGGGAAGTGAACACTGAAGCTTTCTTT
CASRRREVNTEAFF
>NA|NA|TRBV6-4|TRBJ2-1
TGTGCCAGCAGTCTGACACCCTACAATGAGCAGTTCTTC
CASSLTPYNEQFF
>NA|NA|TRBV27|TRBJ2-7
TGTGCCAGCAGTTTATGGCAAACGTGTGAGTACTTC
CASSLWQTCEYF
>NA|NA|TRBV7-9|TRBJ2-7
TGTGCCAGTGGGGGAGGGGGGACCTACGAGCAGTACTTC
CASGGGGTYEQYF
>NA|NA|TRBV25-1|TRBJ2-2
TGTGCCAGCAGTGAGCGGGACACCGGGGAGCTGTTTTTT
CASSERDTGELFF
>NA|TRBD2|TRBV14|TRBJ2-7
TGTGCCAGCAGCGCATTGGCGGGAGGCGAGCAGTACTTC
CASSALAGGEQYF
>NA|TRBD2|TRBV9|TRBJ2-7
TGTGCCAGCAGCGGTACTAGCGGGAGTTCCTACGAGCAGTACTTC
CASSGTSGSSYEQYF
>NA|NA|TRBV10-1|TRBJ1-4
TGCGCCAGCAGTGATGAAAGGGGCCCTAATGAAAAACTGTTTTTT
CASSDERGPNEKLFF
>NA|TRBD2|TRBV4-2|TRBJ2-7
TGTGCCAGCAGCCCCCATCCAAAAAGAGCGGGAGCGGAAGAGCAGTACTTC
CASSPHPKRAGAEEQYF
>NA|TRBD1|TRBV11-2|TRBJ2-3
TGTGCCAGCAGCCCGGGACAGGGCACAGATACGCAGTATTTT
CASSPGQGTDTQYF
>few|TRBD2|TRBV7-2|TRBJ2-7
TGTGCCAGCAGCTACCCTAGCGGGGGCACGAGGAACTACTACGAGCAGTACTTC
CASSYPSGGTRNYYEQYF
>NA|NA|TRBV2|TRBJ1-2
TGTGCCAGCAGTGATAATCCGGGGTATGGCTACACCTTC
CASSDNPGYGYTF
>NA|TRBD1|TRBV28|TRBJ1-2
TGTGCCGCCCAACAGCCGGGACAGGGAGGGACGGGCTACACCTTC
CAAQQPGQGGTGYTF
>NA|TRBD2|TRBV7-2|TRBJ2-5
TGTGCCAGCAGCCGGACTAGCGGGAGGTTTGAGACCCAGTACTTC
CASSRTSGRFETQYF
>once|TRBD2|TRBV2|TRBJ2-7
TGTGCCAGCAGTGATATCGGGAGGGGGTTTTTCGAGCAGTACTTC
CASSDIGRGFFEQYF
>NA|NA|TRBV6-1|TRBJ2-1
TGTGCCAGCAGTGAAGCGCTTACTAGTTTGTCCTACAATGAGCAGTTCTTC
CASSEALTSLSYNEQFF
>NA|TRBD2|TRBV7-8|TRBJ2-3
TGTGCCAGCAGCTTAGGTCGACTAGCGGGATCCTCCCGGTATTTT
CASSLGRLAGSSRYF
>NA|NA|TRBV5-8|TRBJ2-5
TGTGCCAGCAGAAGCCGACGGTCCGCGGCCCAGTACTTC
CASRSRRSAAQYF
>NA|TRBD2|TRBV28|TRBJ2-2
TGTGCCAGCAGTTTGGGTTTCAGACTAGCGGATATAAAAACGAACACCGGGGAGCTGTTTTTT
CASSLGFRLADIKTNTGELFF
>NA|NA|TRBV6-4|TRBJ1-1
TGTGCCAGCAGTGCCGCCAGGGGCCGAAACACTGAAGCTTTCTTT
CASSAARGRNTEAFF
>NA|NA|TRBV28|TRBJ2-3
TGTGCCAGCAGTTTAAATACAGGCCACACAGATACGCAGTATTTT
CASSLNTGHTDTQYF
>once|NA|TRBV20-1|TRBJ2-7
TGCAGTGCCCGACAGACCTACGAGCAGTACTTC
CSARQTYEQYF
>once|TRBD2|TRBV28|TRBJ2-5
TGTGCCAGCAATTACCCCTCTGGGACTAGCGGGAGTCAGCTCCAAGAGACCCAGTACTTC
CASNYPSGTSGSQLQETQYF
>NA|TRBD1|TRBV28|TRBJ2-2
TGTGCCAGCAGTTTAGGCAGGGGGCTGACCGGGGAGCTGTTTTTT
CASSLGRGLTGELFF
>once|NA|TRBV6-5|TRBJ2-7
TGTGCCAGCAGTTACTCGTCAGGGTCCTACGAGCAGTACTTC
CASSYSSGSYEQYF
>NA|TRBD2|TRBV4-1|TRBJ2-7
TGCGCCAGCAGCCACAGTGGCGCTAGCGGGAGTAACGAGCAGTACTTC
CASSHSGASGSNEQYF
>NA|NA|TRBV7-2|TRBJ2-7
TGTGCCAGCAGCTTAGGGGGCCTAATCTACGAGCAGTACTTC
CASSLGGLIYEQYF
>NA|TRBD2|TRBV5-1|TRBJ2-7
TGCGCCAGCAGCTCGGGAGGTACCTACGAGCAGTACTTC
CASSSGGTYEQYF
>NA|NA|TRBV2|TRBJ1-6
TGTGCCAGCAGGACGGGGAGCTCCTATAATTCACCCCTCCACTTT
CASRTGSSYNSPLHF
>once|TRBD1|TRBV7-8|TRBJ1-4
TGTGCCAGCAGCTTAGAGGGGGCGGATGAAAAACTGTTTTTT
CASSLEGADEKLFF
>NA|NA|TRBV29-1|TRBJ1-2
TGCAGCGGGACCACAGGGCTGAACTATGGCTACACCTTC
CSGTTGLNYGYTF
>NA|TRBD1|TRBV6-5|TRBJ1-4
TGTGCCAGCAGTCTCCAGGGGGGCGGTGAAAAACTGTTTTTT
CASSLQGGGEKLFF
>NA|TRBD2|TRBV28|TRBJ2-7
TGTGCCAGCAGTTTATTGACTAGCGACTCTCCCTACGAGCAGTACTTC
CASSLLTSDSPYEQYF
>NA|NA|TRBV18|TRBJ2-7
TGTGCCAGCTCACCTGGCTCAGACTCCTACGAGCAGTACTTC
CASSPGSDSYEQYF
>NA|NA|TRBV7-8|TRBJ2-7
TGTGCCAGCAGCTCACCACCCGCTTTGGGGACTCGGCGCTACGAGCAGTACTTC
CASSSPPALGTRRYEQYF
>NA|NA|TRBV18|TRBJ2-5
TGTGCAACGCTATCGGGGTTAGCAGAGACCCAGTACTTC
CATLSGLAETQYF
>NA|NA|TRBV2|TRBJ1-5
TGTGCCAGCAGCCCCTTGAGGCATTCGCCCCAGCATTTT
CASSPLRHSPQHF
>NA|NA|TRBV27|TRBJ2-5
TGTGCCAGCACCACTAGACAGGACCCAGAGACCCAGTACTTC
CASTTRQDPETQYF
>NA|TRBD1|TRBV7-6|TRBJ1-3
TGTGCCAGCAGCTTAGAGGGACAGGGCTGGGGAAACACCATATATTTT
CASSLEGQGWGNTIYF
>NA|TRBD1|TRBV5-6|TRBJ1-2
TGTGCCAGCAGCTTGGGTCCGGGACAGGGGAACTATGGCTACACCTTC
CASSLGPGQGNYGYTF
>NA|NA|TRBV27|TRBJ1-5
TGTGCCAGCAGCTCCAAGACAATTCAGAGCAATCAGCCCCAGCATTTT
CASSSKTIQSNQPQHF
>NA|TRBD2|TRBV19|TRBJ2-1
TGTGCCAGTACCCTGGGACTAGCGGGAGCCTTTGAGCAGTTCTTC
CASTLGLAGAFEQFF
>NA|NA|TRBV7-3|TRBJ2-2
TGTGCCAGCAGCCCACTCGTGGGGCCCGGGGAGCTGTTTTTT
CASSPLVGPGELFF
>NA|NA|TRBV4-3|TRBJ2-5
TGCGCCAGCAGCCATGTGTATCAAGAGACCCAGTACTTC
CASSHVYQETQYF